This T cell receptor beta chain was observed in a study of T-cell reconstitution after alpha-beta-depleted transplantation in children. Concerning this clonotype itself: Antigen: not known. A read error may be the cause here, since a much bigger clone is one base away. Given the absence of the conserved phenylalanine or tryptophan at the CDR3 end, a read error is likely.

Trimming took 1 base from V and 12 from J, leaving 13 bases between them. The CDR3 runs to 13 residues. Germline V gives CDR1 MGHRA, CDR2 YSYEKL. Study-wide points: A year post-transplant, T-cell counts and diversity derived mostly from newly produced T cells. Several hundred expanded graft clones reportedly gave rise to the alpha-beta T cells present about two months after transplant.

Library preparation (for TCRbeta) was performed with unique molecular identifiers. MiXCR, run by TCRdb on the PCR reads, gives a single entry per CDR3 protein. Found here are roughly 300,000 distinct CDR3 sequences, approximately 10% of them singletons; the top ten hold around 24%. The sequence was collected from a male patient between 2 and 15 years old who had a stem cell transplant for chronic granulomatous disease, so the T cells may come from the graft donor. The J gene is TRBJ2-1, the V gene TRBV4-1; possibly TRBD1 for D (6 bases). The source material was peripheral blood, sampled 180 days after TCRalphabeta/CD19-depleted stem cell transplant. Here the CDR3 reads CASSQASGERQFS. The DNA of the CDR3 is TGCGCCAGCAGCCAAGCATCAGGGGAACGGCAGTTCTCC.